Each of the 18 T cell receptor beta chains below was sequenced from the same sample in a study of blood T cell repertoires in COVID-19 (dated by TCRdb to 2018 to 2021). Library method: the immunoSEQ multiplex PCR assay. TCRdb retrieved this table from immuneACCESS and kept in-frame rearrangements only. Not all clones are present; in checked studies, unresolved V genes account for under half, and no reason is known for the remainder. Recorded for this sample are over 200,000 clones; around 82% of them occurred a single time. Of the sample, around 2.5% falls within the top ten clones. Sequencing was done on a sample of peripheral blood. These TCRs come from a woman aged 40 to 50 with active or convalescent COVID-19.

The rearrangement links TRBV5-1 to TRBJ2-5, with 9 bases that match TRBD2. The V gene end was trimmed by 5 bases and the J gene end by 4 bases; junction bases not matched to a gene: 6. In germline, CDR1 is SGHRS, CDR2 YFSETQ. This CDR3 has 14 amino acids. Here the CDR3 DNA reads TGCGCCAGCAGTCAGCGGGGGGCGACAGAGACCCAGTACTTC. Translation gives CASSQRGATETQYF.

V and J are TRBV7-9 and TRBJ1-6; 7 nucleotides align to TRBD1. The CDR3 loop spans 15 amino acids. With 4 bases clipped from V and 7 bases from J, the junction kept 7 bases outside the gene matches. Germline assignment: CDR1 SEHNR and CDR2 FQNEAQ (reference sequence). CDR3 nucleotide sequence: TGTGCCAGCAGCTCCAGACAGGGATGGAATTCACCCCTCCACTTT. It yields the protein CASSSRQGWNSPLHF. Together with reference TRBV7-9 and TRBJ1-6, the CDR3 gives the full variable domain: DTGVSQNPRHKITKRGQNVTFRCDPISEHNRLYWYRQTLGQGPEFLTYFQNEAQLEKSRLLSDRFSAERPKGSFSTLEIQRTEQGDSAMYLCASSSRQGWNSPLHFGNGTRLTVT.

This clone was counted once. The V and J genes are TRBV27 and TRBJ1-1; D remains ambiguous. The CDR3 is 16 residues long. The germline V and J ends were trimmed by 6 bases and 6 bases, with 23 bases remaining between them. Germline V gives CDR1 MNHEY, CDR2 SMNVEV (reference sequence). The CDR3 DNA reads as TGTGCCAGCAGGCTTATTGGTGAGGGCTTGAAGCCTGAAGCTTTCTTT. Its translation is CASRLIGEGLKPEAFF.

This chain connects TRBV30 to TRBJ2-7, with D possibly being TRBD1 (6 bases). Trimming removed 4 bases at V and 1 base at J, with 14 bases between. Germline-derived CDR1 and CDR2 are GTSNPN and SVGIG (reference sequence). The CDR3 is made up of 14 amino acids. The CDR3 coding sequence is TGTGCCTGGAAGGGGGACCACCGTTCCTACGAGCAGTACTTC. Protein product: CAWKGDHRSYEQYF.

CDR3 sequence: CASSYWQGSNQPQHF. CDR3 in DNA: TGTGCCAGCAGTTACTGGCAGGGGAGCAATCAGCCCCAGCATTTT. This chain links TRBV6-2 or TRBV6-3 with TRBJ1-5, with D tentatively TRBD1 (6 bases). The CDR3 covers 15 residues. CDR1 is MNHEY, CDR2 SVGEGT, per germline. Trimming stripped 1 base from V and 1 base from J, with 8 bases between.

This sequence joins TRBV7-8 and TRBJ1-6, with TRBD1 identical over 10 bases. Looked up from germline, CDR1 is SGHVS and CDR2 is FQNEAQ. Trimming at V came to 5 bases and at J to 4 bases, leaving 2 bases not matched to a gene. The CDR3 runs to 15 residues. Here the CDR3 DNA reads TGTGCCAGCAGCCGGGGACAGGGGTATAATTCACCCCTCCACTTT. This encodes CASSRGQGYNSPLHF.

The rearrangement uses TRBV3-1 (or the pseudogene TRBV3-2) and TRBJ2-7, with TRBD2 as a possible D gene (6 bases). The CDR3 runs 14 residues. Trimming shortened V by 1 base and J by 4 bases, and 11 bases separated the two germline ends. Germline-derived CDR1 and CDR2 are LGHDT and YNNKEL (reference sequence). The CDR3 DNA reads TGTGCCAGCAGCCAAGGACAACTAGCTTACGAGCAGTACTTC. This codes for CASSQGQLAYEQYF.

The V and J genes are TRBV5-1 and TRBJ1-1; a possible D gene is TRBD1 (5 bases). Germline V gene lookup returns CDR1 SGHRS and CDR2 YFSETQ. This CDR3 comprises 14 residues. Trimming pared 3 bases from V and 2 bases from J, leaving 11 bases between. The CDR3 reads CASSSSDRNTEAFF. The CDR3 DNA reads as TGCGCCAGCAGCTCGTCCGACAGAAACACTGAAGCTTTCTTT.

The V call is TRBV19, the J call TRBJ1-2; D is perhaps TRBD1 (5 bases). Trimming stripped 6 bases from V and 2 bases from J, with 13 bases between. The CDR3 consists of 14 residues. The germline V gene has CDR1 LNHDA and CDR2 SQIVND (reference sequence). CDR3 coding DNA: TGTGCCAGTAGCCCCCCCCAGGGAAACTATGGCTACACCTTC. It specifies CASSPPQGNYGYTF.

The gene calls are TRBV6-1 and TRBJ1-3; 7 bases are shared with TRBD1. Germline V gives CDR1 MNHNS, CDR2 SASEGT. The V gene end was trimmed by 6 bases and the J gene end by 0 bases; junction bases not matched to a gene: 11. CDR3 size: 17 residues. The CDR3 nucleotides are TGTGCCAGCAGAGAATGGACAGGAATGAGCTCTGGAAACACCATATATTTT. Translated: CASREWTGMSSGNTIYF.

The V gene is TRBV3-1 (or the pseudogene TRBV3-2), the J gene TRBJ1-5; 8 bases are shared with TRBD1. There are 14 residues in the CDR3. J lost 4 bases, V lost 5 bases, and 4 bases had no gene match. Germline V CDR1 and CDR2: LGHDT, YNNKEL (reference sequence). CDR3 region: CASSSRGRNQPQHF. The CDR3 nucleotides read TGTGCCAGCAGCTCCAGGGGGCGGAATCAGCCCCAGCATTTT.

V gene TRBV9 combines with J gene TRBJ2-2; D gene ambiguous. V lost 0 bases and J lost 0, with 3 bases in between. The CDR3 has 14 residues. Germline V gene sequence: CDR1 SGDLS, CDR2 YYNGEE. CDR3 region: CASSVVANTGELFF. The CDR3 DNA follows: TGTGCCAGCAGCGTAGTAGCGAACACCGGGGAGCTGTTTTTT.

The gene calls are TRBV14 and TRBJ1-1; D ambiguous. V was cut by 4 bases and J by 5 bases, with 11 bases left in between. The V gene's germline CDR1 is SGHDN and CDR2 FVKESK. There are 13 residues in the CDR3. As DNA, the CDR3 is TGTGCCAGCAGCCCCGGAGTTGGGACTGAAGCTTTCTTT. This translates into CASSPGVGTEAFF.

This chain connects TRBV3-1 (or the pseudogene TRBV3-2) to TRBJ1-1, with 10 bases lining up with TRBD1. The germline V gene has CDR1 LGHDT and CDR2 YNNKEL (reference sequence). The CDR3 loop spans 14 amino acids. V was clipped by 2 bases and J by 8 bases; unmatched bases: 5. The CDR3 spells CASSQSGQGSEAFF. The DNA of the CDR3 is TGTGCCAGCAGCCAATCGGGACAGGGGTCGGAAGCTTTCTTT.

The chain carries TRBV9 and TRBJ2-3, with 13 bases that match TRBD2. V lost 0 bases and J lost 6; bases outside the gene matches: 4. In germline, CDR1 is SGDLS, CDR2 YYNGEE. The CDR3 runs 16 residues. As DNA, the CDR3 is TGTGCCAGCAGCGTAGGGACTAGCGGGAGTCACGATACGCAGTATTTT. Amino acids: CASSVGTSGSHDTQYF.

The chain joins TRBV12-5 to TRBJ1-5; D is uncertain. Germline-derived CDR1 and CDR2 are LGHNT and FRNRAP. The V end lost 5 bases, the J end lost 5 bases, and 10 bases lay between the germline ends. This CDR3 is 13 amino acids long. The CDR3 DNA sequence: TGTGCTAGTGGTCTTCGTCCCGATCAGCCCCAGCATTTT. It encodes CASGLRPDQPQHF.

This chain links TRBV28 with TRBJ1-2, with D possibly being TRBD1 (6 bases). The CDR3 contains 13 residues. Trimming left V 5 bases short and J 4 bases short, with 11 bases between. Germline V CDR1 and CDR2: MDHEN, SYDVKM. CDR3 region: CASSDGTTYGYTF. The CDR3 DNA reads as TGTGCCAGCAGTGACGGGACAACCTATGGCTACACCTTC.

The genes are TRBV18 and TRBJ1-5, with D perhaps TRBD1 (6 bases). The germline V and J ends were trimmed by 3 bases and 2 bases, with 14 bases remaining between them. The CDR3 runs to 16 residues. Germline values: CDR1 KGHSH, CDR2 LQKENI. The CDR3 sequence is CASSPNSGGGNQPQHF. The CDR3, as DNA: TGTGCCAGCTCACCGAACAGTGGGGGCGGCAATCAGCCCCAGCATTTT.